These T cell receptor beta chains were read from a single sample in a study of low-dose radiotherapy and immunotherapy resistance in tumors. Each CDR3 protein is one row after TCRdb ran MiXCR on the reads. Of 85,000 to 100,000 distinct CDR3 sequences listed, 9.4% are singletons. The specimen comprised PBMCs, sampled before treatment. All receptors derive from a male donor with prostate cancer. Both conserved end residues are part of each CDR3. The D gene is left open where the match is weak. Rows may omit the clone size; those that give it use once, few, many or a size class.

CDR3aa	CDR3nt	j_gene	abundance	v_gene	d_gene
CASSGVGQASNEQFF	TGTGCCAGCAGTGGCGTGGGACAGGCATCCAATGAGCAGTTCTTC	TRBJ2-1	many	TRBV12-3/TRBV12-4	TRBD1
CSAKTGAEQYF	TGCAGTGCTAAGACAGGGGCCGAGCAGTACTTC	TRBJ2-7	-	TRBV20-1	TRBD1
CASSLARGGQYF	TGTGCCAGCAGCTTAGCGCGGGGGGGGCAGTATTTT	TRBJ2-3	many	TRBV7-9	TRBD2
CASSSSGLSGELFF	TGTGCCAGCTCGTCATCTGGGTTGAGCGGGGAGCTGTTTTTT	TRBJ2-2	many	TRBV7-3	-
CASSSGQATNEKLFF	TGCGCCAGCAGCTCGGGACAGGCGACTAATGAAAAACTGTTTTTT	TRBJ1-4	many	TRBV5-1	TRBD1
CSLRQGMMNTEAFF	TGCAGCTTGAGACAGGGAATGATGAACACTGAAGCTTTCTTT	TRBJ1-1	few	TRBV29-1	TRBD1
CAISPREAPYNEQFF	TGTGCCATCAGCCCGCGGGAGGCCCCCTACAATGAGCAGTTCTTC	TRBJ2-1	many	TRBV10-3	TRBD2
CASSSPLRKDNSPLHF	TGTGCCAGCAGTTCCCCTCTCCGGAAGGATAATTCACCCCTCCACTTT	TRBJ1-6	many	TRBV27	-
CASSSQRNTGELFF	TGTGCCAGCAGCTCCCAGCGGAACACCGGGGAGCTGTTTTTT	TRBJ2-2	many	TRBV5-4	-
CASSLVGGQGFPFAKNIQYF	TGCGCCAGCAGCTTGGTGGGCGGACAGGGGTTCCCTTTTGCCAAAAACATTCAGTACTTC	TRBJ2-4	-	TRBV5-1	TRBD1
CASSQNSGPYNEQFF	TGTGCCAGCAGCCAAAATAGCGGGCCATACAATGAGCAGTTCTTC	TRBJ2-1	many	TRBV14	TRBD2
CASIKTAGAYTEAFF	TGTGCCAGTATCAAAACCGCGGGGGCTTACACTGAAGCTTTCTTT	TRBJ1-1	-	TRBV19	-
CASSPTPGQVQHEQFF	TGTGCCAGCAGCCCCACCCCGGGACAGGTTCAGCATGAGCAGTTCTTC	TRBJ2-1	many	TRBV3-1	TRBD1
CSVGRDLSYEQYF	TGCAGCGTCGGGCGGGACTTAAGCTACGAGCAGTACTTC	TRBJ2-7	many	TRBV29-1	-
CASSISLAGKDTQYF	TGTGCCAGCAGCATCAGCTTGGCGGGAAAAGATACGCAGTATTTT	TRBJ2-3	many	TRBV7-7	-
CASSYGAGANVLTF	TGTGCCAGCAGTTACGGGGCTGGGGCCAACGTCCTGACTTTC	TRBJ2-6	many	TRBV6-2/TRBV6-3	-
CASSFAGGGYEQYF	TGTGCCAGCAGTTTCGCCGGTGGGGGCTACGAGCAGTACTTC	TRBJ2-7	many	TRBV12-3/TRBV12-4	-
CSARRVTNTEAFF	TGCAGTGCTAGACGTGTAACGAACACTGAAGCTTTCTTT	TRBJ1-1	many	TRBV20-1	-
CSVTDSVHGYTF	TGCAGCGTGACGGACAGCGTCCATGGCTACACCTTC	TRBJ1-2	many	TRBV29-1	-